This T cell receptor (beta chain) came from a study of T-cell memory formation after mild COVID-19. TCRdb re-called the 5' RACE reads through MiXCR, storing one row per CDR3 protein. This table has about 130,000 distinct CDR3 sequences, about 6.5% appearing once. Findings of the study overall: The study detected some responding clones in pre-infection memory, suggesting cross-reactive memory joined. The SARS-CoV-2 specificity of second-wave clones reaching peak at day 37 remained unverified.

The CDR3 runs to 16 residues. Trimming removed 0 bases from V and 6 bases from J; junction bases left unmatched: 6. Germline V gene data show CDR1 as ENHRY and CDR2 as SYGVKD. Notes on this clonotype: No antigen is known for it.

Sequenced material: PBMCs or a T cell subset sorted from them (not recorded which). The TCR originated in an adult woman who had mild COVID-19 (a few samples of this study predate the infection). Cell type and time point are not known. The V and J genes are TRBV10-3 and TRBJ2-1; 9 nucleotides align to TRBD2. DNA of the CDR3: TGTGCCATCAGTGAGTCGCCTAGCGGGAACCCCAATGAGCAGTTCTTC. This translates into CAISESPSGNPNEQFF.